This T cell receptor beta chain came from a study of shared clonotypes between healthy human individuals. The CDR3 is 15 residues long. Germline values: CDR1 MNHEY, CDR2 SMNVEV (reference sequence). J was trimmed by 2 bases and V by 4 bases; bases with no gene match: 1. CD45RO-negative, CCR7-positively selected cells formed the naive CD8 fraction, excluding terminally differentiated effector memory CD45RA+ cells. With respect to this clone: Its antigen is unidentified.

Study findings and constraints: Depth of sequencing was expected to influence donor clonotype sharing.

Profiling relied on immunoSEQ multiplex PCR, and the TCRdb table lists in-frame clones only, not all of them. The data hold under 2,000,000 clones, with approximately 94% observed a single time. The sequence was obtained from a man younger than 35 in good health. Sample: naive CD8+ T cells sorted from blood. The chain has TRBV27 and TRBJ2-5; 13 bases fit TRBD2. For the CDR3, the DNA is TGTGCCAGCAGTTGGGGACTAGCGGGGCAAGAGACCCAGTACTTC. It translates to CASSWGLAGQETQYF.